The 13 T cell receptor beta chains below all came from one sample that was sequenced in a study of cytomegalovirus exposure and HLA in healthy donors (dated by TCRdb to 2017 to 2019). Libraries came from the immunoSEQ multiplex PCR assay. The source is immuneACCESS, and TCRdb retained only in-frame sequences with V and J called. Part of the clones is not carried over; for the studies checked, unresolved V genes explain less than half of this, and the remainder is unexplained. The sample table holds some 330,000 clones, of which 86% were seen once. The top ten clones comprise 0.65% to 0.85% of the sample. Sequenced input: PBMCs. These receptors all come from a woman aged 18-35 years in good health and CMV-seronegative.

This CDR3 is CASSLPRDRGPSSYEQYF. CDR3 nucleotide sequence: TGTGCCAGCAGTTTACCCCGGGACAGGGGGCCGAGCTCCTACGAGCAGTACTTC. The rearrangement joins TRBV27 to TRBJ2-7; 12 nucleotides line up with TRBD1. After removal of 2 bases from V and 0 bases from J, the junction contained 8 bases not matched to a gene. CDR3 length: 18 residues. Germline values: CDR1 MNHEY, CDR2 SMNVEV (reference sequence).

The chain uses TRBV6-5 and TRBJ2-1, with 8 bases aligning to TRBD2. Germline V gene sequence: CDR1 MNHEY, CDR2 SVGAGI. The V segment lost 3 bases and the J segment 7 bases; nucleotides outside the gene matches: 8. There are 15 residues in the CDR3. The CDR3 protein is CASSYRTSPGNEQFF. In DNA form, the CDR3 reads TGTGCCAGCAGTTATAGGACTAGCCCGGGAAATGAGCAGTTCTTC.

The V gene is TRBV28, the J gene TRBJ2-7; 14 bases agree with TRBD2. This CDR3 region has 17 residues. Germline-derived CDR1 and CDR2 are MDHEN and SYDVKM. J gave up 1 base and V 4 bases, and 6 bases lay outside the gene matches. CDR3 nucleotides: TGTGCCAGCAGTTCCGGGACTAGCGGGAGTTCATCCTACGAGCAGTACTTC. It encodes CASSSGTSGSSSYEQYF.

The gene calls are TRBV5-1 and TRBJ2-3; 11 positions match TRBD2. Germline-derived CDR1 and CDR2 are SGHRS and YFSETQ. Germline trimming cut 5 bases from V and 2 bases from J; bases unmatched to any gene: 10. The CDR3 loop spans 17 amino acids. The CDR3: CASSRLTSGGPTDTQYF. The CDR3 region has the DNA TGCGCCAGCAGTAGGCTAACTAGCGGGGGTCCCACAGATACGCAGTATTTT.

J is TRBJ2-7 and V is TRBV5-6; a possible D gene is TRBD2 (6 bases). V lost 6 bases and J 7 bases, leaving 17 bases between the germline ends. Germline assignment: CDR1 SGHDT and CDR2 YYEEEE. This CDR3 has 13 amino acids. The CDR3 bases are TGTGCCAGCAACCCCGCACCTGGGGGGGAGCAGTACTTC. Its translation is CASNPAPGGEQYF. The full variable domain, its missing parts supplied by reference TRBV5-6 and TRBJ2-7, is DAGVTQSPTHLIKTRGQQVTLRCSPKSGHDTVSWYQQALGQGPQFIFQYYEEEERQRGNFPDRFSGHQFPNYSSELNVNALLLGDSALYLCASNPAPGGEQYFGPGTRLTVT.

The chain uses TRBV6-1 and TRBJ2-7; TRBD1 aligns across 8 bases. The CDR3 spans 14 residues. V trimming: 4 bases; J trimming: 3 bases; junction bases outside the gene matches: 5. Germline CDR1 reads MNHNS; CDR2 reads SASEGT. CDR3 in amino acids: CASSAQTGDYEQYF. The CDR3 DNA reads TGTGCCAGCAGTGCCCAGACAGGGGACTACGAGCAGTACTTC.

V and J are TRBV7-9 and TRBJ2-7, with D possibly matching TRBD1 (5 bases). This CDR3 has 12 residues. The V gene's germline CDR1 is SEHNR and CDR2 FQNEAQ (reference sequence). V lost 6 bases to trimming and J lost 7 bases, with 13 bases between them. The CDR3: CASRSGFGEQYF. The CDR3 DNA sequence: TGTGCCAGCAGATCAGGGTTCGGTGAGCAGTACTTC.

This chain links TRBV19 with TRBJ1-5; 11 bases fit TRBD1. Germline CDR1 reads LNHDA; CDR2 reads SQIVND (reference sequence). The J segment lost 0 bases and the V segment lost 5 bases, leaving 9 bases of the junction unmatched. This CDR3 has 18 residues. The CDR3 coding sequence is TGTGCCAGTAGTCCCAGGGACAGGGGGGAGGATAGCAATCAGCCCCAGCATTTT. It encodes CASSPRDRGEDSNQPQHF.

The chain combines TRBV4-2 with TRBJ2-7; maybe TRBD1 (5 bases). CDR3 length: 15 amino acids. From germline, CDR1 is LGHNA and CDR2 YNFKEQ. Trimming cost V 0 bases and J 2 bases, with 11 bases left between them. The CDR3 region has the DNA TGTGCCAGCAGCCAAGAAGGGGCCCTCCCCTACGAGCAGTACTTC. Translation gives CASSQEGALPYEQYF.

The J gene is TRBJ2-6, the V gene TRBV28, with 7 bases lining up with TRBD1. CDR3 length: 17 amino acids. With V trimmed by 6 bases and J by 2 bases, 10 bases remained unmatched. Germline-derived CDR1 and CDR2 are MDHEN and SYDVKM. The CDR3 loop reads CASSPRTGAPGANVLTF. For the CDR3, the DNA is TGTGCCAGCAGCCCCCGGACAGGCGCGCCTGGGGCCAACGTCCTGACTTTC.

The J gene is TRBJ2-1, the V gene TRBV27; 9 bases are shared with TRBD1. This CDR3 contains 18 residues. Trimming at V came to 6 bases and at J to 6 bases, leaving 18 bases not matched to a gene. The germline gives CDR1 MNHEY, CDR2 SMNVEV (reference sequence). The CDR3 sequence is CASRQDRGSPDIFNEQFF. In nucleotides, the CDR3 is TGTGCCAGCAGACAAGACAGGGGGTCCCCTGATATTTTCAATGAGCAGTTCTTC.

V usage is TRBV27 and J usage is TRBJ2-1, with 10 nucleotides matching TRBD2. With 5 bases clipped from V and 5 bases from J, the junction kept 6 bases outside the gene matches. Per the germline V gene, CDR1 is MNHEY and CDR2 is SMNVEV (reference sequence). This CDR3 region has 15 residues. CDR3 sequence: CASSRTSGGHNEQFF. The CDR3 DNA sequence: TGTGCCAGCAGTAGGACTAGCGGCGGACACAATGAGCAGTTCTTC.

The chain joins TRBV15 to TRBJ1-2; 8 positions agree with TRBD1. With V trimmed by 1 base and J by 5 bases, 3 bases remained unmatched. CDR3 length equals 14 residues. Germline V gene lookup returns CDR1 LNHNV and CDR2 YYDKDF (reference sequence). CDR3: CATSRGRQGYGYTF. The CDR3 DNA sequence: TGTGCCACCAGCAGAGGGAGACAGGGGTATGGCTACACCTTC.